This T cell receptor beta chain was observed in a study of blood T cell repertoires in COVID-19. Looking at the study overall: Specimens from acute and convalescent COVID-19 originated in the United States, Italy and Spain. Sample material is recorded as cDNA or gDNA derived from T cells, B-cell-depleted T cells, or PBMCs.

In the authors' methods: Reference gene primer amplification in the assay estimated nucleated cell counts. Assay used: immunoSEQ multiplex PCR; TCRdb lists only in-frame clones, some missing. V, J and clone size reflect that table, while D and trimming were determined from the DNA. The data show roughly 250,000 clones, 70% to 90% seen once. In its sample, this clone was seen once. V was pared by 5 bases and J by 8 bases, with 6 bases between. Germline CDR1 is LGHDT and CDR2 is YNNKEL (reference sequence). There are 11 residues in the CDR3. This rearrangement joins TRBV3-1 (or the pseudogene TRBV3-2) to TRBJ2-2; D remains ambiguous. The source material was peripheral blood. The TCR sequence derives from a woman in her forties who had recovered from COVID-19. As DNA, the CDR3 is TGTGCCAGCAGCTCACTAGGGGAGCTGTTTTTT. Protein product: CASSSLGELFF.